This TCR beta chain originates from a study of blood T cell repertoires in COVID-19. Study information: PBMCs, B-cell-depleted T cells, or T cells provided the cDNA or gDNA that made up the material.

In the authors' methods: Researchers report that nucleated cell counts were estimated from reference gene primer amplification. Here immunoSEQ multiplex PCR was the method, and the copy in TCRdb shows in-frame clones only, minus some. V and J calls and clone size are as listed in that table; D and trimming were resolved from the DNA. Of some 350,000 clones listed, approximately 91% were seen once; the top ten hold 7% to 8%. Trimming pared 6 bases from V and 3 bases from J, leaving 11 bases between. Per the germline V gene, CDR1 is SNHLY and CDR2 is FYNNEI. The CDR3 sequence is 14 residues long. Sequences were obtained from peripheral blood. V usage is TRBV2 and J usage is TRBJ2-2; TRBD1 might be the D (6 bases). The clonotype originates from a woman in her seventies with COVID-19, enrolled during active disease. Here the CDR3 reads CASRYRVDTGELFF. CDR3 sequence (DNA): TGTGCCAGCAGGTACAGGGTGGACACCGGGGAGCTGTTTTTT.